A single sample is the source of the 26 T cell receptor beta chains below, sequenced in a study of blood T cell repertoires in COVID-19. Assay used: immunoSEQ multiplex PCR; TCRdb lists only in-frame clones, some missing. The sample contains 35,000 to 45,000 clones, 80% of which appear only once. Material: peripheral blood. Receptors were obtained from an older man with acute or convalescent COVID-19.

V usage is TRBV10-3 and J usage is TRBJ2-1; 11 bases align to TRBD2. CDR1 is ENHRY and CDR2 is SYGVKD in the germline V gene. After removal of 5 bases from V and 5 bases from J, the junction contained 5 bases not matched to a gene. There are 15 residues in the CDR3. The DNA of the CDR3 is TGTGCCATCAGTCCCGCTAGCGGGGGGAACAATGAGCAGTTCTTC. This gives the protein CAISPASGGNNEQFF.

This clone was detected only once. CDR3 sequence (DNA): TGTGCCAGCAGCTTAGCGGGCCAGGGTGGAAGAGCTTTCTTT. Its protein product is CASSLAGQGGRAFF. The chain couples TRBV7-9 to TRBJ1-1; perhaps TRBD1 as D (5 bases). The CDR3 is 14 residues long. V lost 0 bases, J lost 10 bases, and 15 bases lay in between. The V gene's germline CDR1 is SEHNR and CDR2 FQNEAQ (reference sequence).

The chain is built from TRBV6-2 or TRBV6-3 and TRBJ1-1; 8 bases line up with TRBD1. Per germline, CDR1 MNHEY and CDR2 SVGEGT. This CDR3 is built from 14 residues. V trimming: 4 bases; J trimming: 5 bases; junction bases outside the gene matches: 6. The CDR3: CASSSTGGRTEAFF. CDR3 sequence (DNA): TGTGCCAGCAGTTCCACAGGGGGGAGAACTGAAGCTTTCTTT.

The V and J genes are TRBV7-3 and TRBJ2-3, with 9 nucleotides matching TRBD2. The CDR3 runs to 15 residues. The V segment lost 5 bases and the J segment 3 bases; nucleotides outside the gene matches: 6. CDR1 is SGHTA, CDR2 FQGTGA, per germline. CDR3 DNA: TGTGCCAGCAGCCGAGGTAGCGGGGGAACAGATACGCAGTATTTT. This codes for CASSRGSGGTDTQYF.

The chain joins TRBV7-2 to TRBJ2-3; TRBD2 agrees at 16 bases. The V gene end was trimmed by 5 bases and the J gene end by 3 bases; junction bases not matched to a gene: 5. Germline-derived CDR1 and CDR2 are SGHTA and FQGNSA. This CDR3 contains 17 residues. CDR3: CASSTPGLAGGTDTQYF. As DNA, the CDR3 is TGTGCCAGCAGCACTCCGGGACTAGCGGGGGGGACAGATACGCAGTATTTT.

CDR3 DNA sequence: TGTGCCAGCAGCGCGGACAGTCCTGGGGAGCTGTTTTTT. Its protein product is CASSADSPGELFF. The V gene is TRBV7-3, the J gene TRBJ2-2; weak D call: TRBD1 (6 bases). There are 13 residues in the CDR3. CDR1 and CDR2 from the germline V gene are SGHTA and FQGTGA. Trimming shortened V by 5 bases and J by 8 bases, and 12 bases separated the two germline ends.

The rearrangement links TRBV27 to TRBJ2-6; TRBD1 matches at 7 bases. Germline assignment: CDR1 MNHEY and CDR2 SMNVEV (reference sequence). This CDR3 contains 17 residues. J was trimmed by 2 bases and V by 0 bases; bases with no gene match: 4. The CDR3 DNA is TGTGCCAGCAGTTTATCAGTTACAGGGGCTGGGGCCAACGTCCTGACTTTC. The encoded protein is CASSLSVTGAGANVLTF.

The chain employs TRBV7-9 and TRBJ2-3; 7 positions agree with TRBD1. The CDR3 consists of 14 residues. Per the germline V gene, CDR1 is SEHNR and CDR2 is FQNEAQ (reference sequence). V lost 2 bases and J lost 5; bases outside the gene matches: 4. This CDR3 is CASSLQGVLDTQYF. The CDR3 nucleotides read TGTGCCAGCAGCTTACAGGGGGTATTAGATACGCAGTATTTT. Drawing the rest from reference TRBV7-9 and TRBJ2-3, the complete variable domain is DTGVSQNPRHKITKRGQNVTFRCDPISEHNRLYWYRQTLGQGPEFLTYFQNEAQLEKSRLLSDRFSAERPKGSFSTLEIQRTEQGDSAMYLCASSLQGVLDTQYFGPGTRLTVL.

The chain links TRBV2 to TRBJ2-3, with unresolved D. CDR3 length: 14 amino acids. The germline V gene has CDR1 SNHLY and CDR2 FYNNEI. V shed 5 bases and J shed 1 base, with 10 bases lying between them. CDR3: CASSNLLRTDTQYF. The CDR3 DNA reads TGTGCCAGCAGTAACCTACTACGCACAGATACGCAGTATTTT.

The chain links TRBV4-1 to TRBJ1-1; D gene unclear. Germline V gives CDR1 MGHRA, CDR2 YSYEKL. Trimming shortened V by 3 bases and J by 11 bases, and 22 bases separated the two germline ends. This CDR3 is 15 amino acids long. CDR3 DNA: TGCGCCAGCAGCCAGGGCGGGGATTGGGTTCCGTGGGCTTTCTTT. Amino acids: CASSQGGDWVPWAFF.

This sequence joins TRBV6-6 and TRBJ1-3, with a weak D call TRBD1 (5 bases). V lost 2 bases to trimming and J lost 7 bases, with 18 bases between them. Per the germline V gene, CDR1 is MNHNY and CDR2 is SVGAGI (reference sequence). CDR3 size: 16 residues. This CDR3 reads CASSYPGGRGGNTIYF. The CDR3 coding sequence is TGTGCCAGCAGTTACCCCGGGGGACGCGGAGGGAACACCATATATTTT.

The chain links TRBV3-1 (or the pseudogene TRBV3-2) to TRBJ1-1; TRBD1 might be the D (5 bases). The CDR3 contains 13 residues. V gave up 4 bases and J gave up 5 bases, with 11 bases separating them. Per germline, CDR1 LGHDT and CDR2 YNNKEL (reference sequence). The CDR3 region is CASSPRGGTEAFF. The CDR3 DNA follows: TGTGCCAGCAGCCCCCGGGGGGGGACTGAAGCTTTCTTT.

V gene TRBV18 combines with J gene TRBJ1-1, with a possible D match to TRBD1 (6 bases). Germline CDR1 reads KGHSH; CDR2 reads LQKENI. V lost 3 bases to trimming and J lost 5 bases, with 25 bases between them. The CDR3 totals 18 residues. In DNA form, the CDR3 reads TGTGCCAGCTCACCTCAAAGGCCAACAGGGCGCCGGAGGACTGAAGCTTTCTTT. Protein sequence: CASSPQRPTGRRRTEAFF. Based on the CDR3 plus reference TRBV18 and TRBJ1-1, the full variable domain is NAGVMQNPRHLVRRRGQEARLRCSPMKGHSHVYWYRQLPEEGLKFMVYLQKENIIDESGMPKERFSAEFPKEGPSILRIQQVVRGDSAAYFCASSPQRPTGRRRTEAFFGQGTRLTVV.

CDR3 DNA sequence: TGTGCCAGCAGCCCACAGGGGCGCGGGTCCTATGGCTACACCTTC. This codes for CASSPQGRGSYGYTF. The rearrangement joins TRBV7-8 to TRBJ1-2, with TRBD1 identical over 7 bases. The V gene's germline CDR1 is SGHVS and CDR2 FQNEAQ. The CDR3 is made up of 15 amino acids. V dropped 5 bases and J dropped 4; count of bases not matched to a gene: 10.

The rearrangement uses TRBV7-9 and TRBJ2-5; tentative D call: TRBD2 (7 bases). The V end lost 0 bases, the J end lost 2 bases, and 10 bases lay between the germline ends. The CDR3 contains 15 residues. In germline, CDR1 is SEHNR, CDR2 FQNEAQ (reference sequence). The CDR3 DNA reads as TGTGCCAGCAGCTTAGCGGGGGGGCTTCAAGAGACCCAGTACTTC. It yields the protein CASSLAGGLQETQYF.

The chain links TRBV3-1 (or the pseudogene TRBV3-2) to TRBJ1-1, with a tentative D call TRBD1 (5 bases). The V end was cut by 4 bases, the J end by 1 base, with 16 bases between. Germline CDR1 reads LGHDT; CDR2 reads YNNKEL (reference sequence). The CDR3 extends over 16 amino acids. This chain's CDR3 is CASSPPGLLENTEAFF. In nucleotides, the CDR3 is TGTGCCAGCAGCCCACCGGGACTTTTAGAGAACACTGAAGCTTTCTTT.

The gene calls are TRBV24-1 and TRBJ2-3; 9 nucleotides agree with TRBD2. This CDR3 is built from 17 residues. The V gene end was trimmed by 3 bases and the J gene end by 7 bases; junction bases not matched to a gene: 13. Germline CDR1 KGHDR, CDR2 SFDVKD. This CDR3 is CATSDPRARGGPHTQYF. CDR3 DNA: TGTGCCACCAGTGATCCAAGAGCGCGGGGGGGCCCCCATACGCAGTATTTT.

V gene TRBV4-2 combines with J gene TRBJ2-2; 7 positions agree with TRBD1. This CDR3 comprises 14 residues. In germline, CDR1 is LGHNA, CDR2 YNFKEQ. V trimming: 3 bases; J trimming: 4 bases; junction bases outside the gene matches: 2. CDR3 residues: CASSHSGGTGELFF. The CDR3 DNA sequence: TGTGCCAGCAGCCACTCAGGGGGCACCGGGGAGCTGTTTTTT.

This sequence joins TRBV5-1 and TRBJ1-1; the match to TRBD1 covers 11 bases. The CDR3 totals 16 residues. Germline loops: CDR1 SGHRS, CDR2 YFSETQ. V lost 4 bases, J lost 5 bases, and 10 bases stayed unmatched. The CDR3 DNA is TGCGCCAGCAGCATAGGGACAGGGGGTCTTATAACTGAAGCTTTCTTT. Its protein is CASSIGTGGLITEAFF.

The chain has TRBV5-1 and TRBJ2-3, with 10 positions matching TRBD2. The CDR3 runs to 15 residues. Per germline, CDR1 SGHRS and CDR2 YFSETQ. V lost 3 bases to trimming and J lost 2 bases; unmatched junction nucleotides: 3. The CDR3 is CASSSGLAHTDTQYF. CDR3 bases: TGCGCCAGCAGCTCGGGACTAGCGCACACAGATACGCAGTATTTT.

V usage is TRBV5-1 and J usage is TRBJ1-1; D unresolved. The V gene's germline CDR1 is SGHRS and CDR2 YFSETQ. The CDR3 is 14 amino acids. The germline V and J ends were trimmed by 0 bases and 1 base, with 7 bases remaining between them. This chain's CDR3 is CASSLGHKNTEAFF. CDR3 nucleotides: TGCGCCAGCAGCTTGGGACATAAGAACACTGAAGCTTTCTTT.

The chain links TRBV9 to TRBJ2-1; no reliable D call. The CDR3 totals 13 residues. Trimming removed 3 bases from V and 8 bases from J, with 12 bases in between. Germline values: CDR1 SGDLS, CDR2 YYNGEE. DNA of the CDR3: TGTGCCAGCAGCGGCTTGAGGTACCATGAGCAGTTCTTC. Amino acid sequence: CASSGLRYHEQFF.

The J gene is TRBJ2-7, the V gene TRBV2, with 14 bases that match TRBD2. Losses at the gene ends were 6 bases for V and 3 bases for J; bases not matched to a gene: 1. The CDR3 is 14 residues long. Germline V CDR1 and CDR2: SNHLY, FYNNEI. The CDR3 is CASSGLAGGYEQYF. The CDR3 nucleotides read TGTGCCAGCAGCGGACTAGCGGGGGGCTACGAGCAGTACTTC.

This chain uses TRBV4-1 with TRBJ1-1; 9 bases map to TRBD1. This CDR3 comprises 15 residues. With 1 base clipped from V and 4 bases from J, the junction kept 4 bases outside the gene matches. From germline, CDR1 is MGHRA and CDR2 YSYEKL. CDR3 residues: CASSQVQGAGTEAFF. In DNA, the CDR3 is TGCGCCAGCAGCCAAGTACAGGGGGCTGGCACTGAAGCTTTCTTT.

The rearrangement uses TRBV5-6 and TRBJ1-5; D is undetermined. Germline V gene sequence: CDR1 SGHDT, CDR2 YYEEEE. CDR3 length: 15 amino acids. The V end was cut by 1 base, the J end by 2 bases, with 10 bases between. CDR3 sequence reads: CASSLMGQGNQPQHF. The CDR3, as DNA: TGTGCCAGCAGCTTGATGGGCCAGGGCAATCAGCCCCAGCATTTT.

This clone was found a few times. This sequence joins TRBV24-1 and TRBJ1-2; possibly TRBD1 for D (6 bases). CDR3 length equals 15 residues. The germline CDR1 and CDR2 sequences are KGHDR and SFDVKD. The V end lost 7 bases, the J end lost 3 bases, and 17 bases lay between the germline ends. In DNA form, the CDR3 reads TGTGCCACCAGGACAAAGGACAGAAGGGACTATGGCTACACCTTC. Protein: CATRTKDRRDYGYTF.